These T cell receptor beta chains were read from a single sample in a study of blood T cells in healthy people across ages. One entry per CDR3 protein results from TCRdb running MiXCR on the 5' RACE reads. This repertoire shows roughly 2 million distinct CDR3 sequences, around 48% found once; its top ten account for 2% to 2.5%. The sequencing input was blood. These receptors were taken from a woman aged 40-49 years in good health. CDR3s include the opening cysteine and the closing phenylalanine or tryptophan. D genes are given only for firm matches. A row's size may be missing; if present it is once, few, many or a size class.

NA,TRBD1,TRBV5-1,TRBJ2-7,TGCGCCAGCAGCTACACGACAGGGGATAGGAACGAGCAGTACTTC,CASSYTTGDRNEQYF
NA,NA,TRBV6-1,TRBJ2-7,TGTGCCAGCAGTGAGATTTTTGGCAGGCTCCTGAGCGAGCAGTACTTC,CASSEIFGRLLSEQYF
NA,NA,TRBV5-1,TRBJ1-2,TGCGCCAGCAGCCCGCCGGGCACCGCTAACTATGGCTACACCTTC,CASSPPGTANYGYTF
few,TRBD2,TRBV11-2,TRBJ2-5,TGTGCCAGCAGCTGGGGACTACTCCAAGAGACCCAGTACTTC,CASSWGLLQETQYF
NA,NA,TRBV5-1,TRBJ2-7,TGCGCCAGCAGGAGGACGGACGGACCCTACGAGCAGTACTTC,CASRRTDGPYEQYF
NA,NA,TRBV6-6,TRBJ2-3,TGTGCCAGCACCGGCTCGGCAGATACGCAGTATTTT,CASTGSADTQYF
few,NA,TRBV9,TRBJ2-3,TGTGCCAGCAGCGTAGTAAGTAGTAGCACAGATACGCAGTATTTT,CASSVVSSSTDTQYF
NA,TRBD1,TRBV5-1,TRBJ2-5,TGCGCCAGCGGGGACAGGGCGATTGAGACCCAGTACTTC,CASGDRAIETQYF
NA,NA,TRBV7-9,TRBJ1-2,TGTGCCAGCAGCTCCCCCCCCTGGAACTATGGCTACACCTTC,CASSSPPWNYGYTF
NA,NA,TRBV5-1,TRBJ2-7,TGCGCCGGCAGCTTGCCAACCTCCTCCGGGACCGCGACCTACGAGCAGTACTTC,CAGSLPTSSGTATYEQYF
NA,NA,TRBV5-5,TRBJ2-5,TGTGCCAGCAACATAGGCGTCAGGGTCGGTGGAGAAGAGACCCAGTACTTC,CASNIGVRVGGEETQYF
NA,NA,TRBV7-2,TRBJ2-7,TGTGCCAGCAGCTTAGCGTTATGGGACGAGCAGTACTTC,CASSLALWDEQYF
NA,NA,TRBV7-8,TRBJ1-6,TGTGCCAGCAGCCTAACGGACAGTGGTAGTTCACCCCTCCACTTT,CASSLTDSGSSPLHF
NA,NA,TRBV21-1,TRBJ2-1,TGTGCCAGCAGCCCAAACGGCACGACAGGGGACAATGAGCAGTTCTTC,CASSPNGTTGDNEQFF
few,NA,TRBV29-1,TRBJ2-5,TGCAGCTTGAGCCGGGCCCATAGGGAGACCCAGTACTTC,CSLSRAHRETQYF
NA,NA,TRBV3-1,TRBJ1-2,TGTGCCAGCAGCCAATTCTCAGGGGCACCCGGCTACACCTTC,CASSQFSGAPGYTF
NA,NA,TRBV3-1,TRBJ2-3,TGTGCCAGCAGCCAGTACCTGGTGGGCGCGCAGTATTTT,CASSQYLVGAQYF
NA,NA,TRBV5-5,TRBJ1-4,TGTGCCAGCAGCTTCCATAATGAAAAACTGTTTTTT,CASSFHNEKLFF
few,NA,TRBV9,TRBJ2-1,TGTGCCAGCAGCGCCGATAGCTCCTACAATGAGCAGTTCTTC,CASSADSSYNEQFF
NA,NA,TRBV20-1,TRBJ1-2,TGCAGTGCTAGAAAGGACTATGGCTACACCTTC,CSARKDYGYTF
once,TRBD2,TRBV12-3/TRBV12-4,TRBJ2-1,TGTGCCAGCAGTTTTAGCGGGGGCCTTAGCAATGAGCAGTTCTTC,CASSFSGGLSNEQFF
NA,NA,TRBV28,TRBJ2-1,TGTGCCAGCAGTCAAATCGCTCGGACATTAAATTCCTACAATGAGCAGTTCTTC,CASSQIARTLNSYNEQFF
NA,TRBD2,TRBV29-1,TRBJ2-2,TGCAGCGTTGAATCCGTTAGCGGGGGGAACACCGGGGAGCTGTTTTTT,CSVESVSGGNTGELFF
once,NA,TRBV7-2,TRBJ1-2,TGTGCCAGCAGCATGCCGGGACGGACTTCCTACACCTTC,CASSMPGRTSYTF
NA,NA,TRBV15,TRBJ2-6,TGTGCCACCAGCAGTTGGGCGTCTGGGGCCAACGTCCTGACTTTC,CATSSWASGANVLTF
NA,TRBD2,TRBV28,TRBJ2-1,TGTGCCAGCAGTTTAAGGACTAGCGGGGGGGTTGTACAAGAGACCCAGTTCTTC,CASSLRTSGGVVQETQFF
few,NA,TRBV28,TRBJ1-2,TGTGCCAGCAGCGACCGGGGGGGGGCTTATGGCTACACCTTC,CASSDRGGAYGYTF
few,NA,TRBV25-1,TRBJ1-1,TGTGCCAGCAGTGAAGGTCCAGGGGCGAACACTGAAGCTTTCTTT,CASSEGPGANTEAFF